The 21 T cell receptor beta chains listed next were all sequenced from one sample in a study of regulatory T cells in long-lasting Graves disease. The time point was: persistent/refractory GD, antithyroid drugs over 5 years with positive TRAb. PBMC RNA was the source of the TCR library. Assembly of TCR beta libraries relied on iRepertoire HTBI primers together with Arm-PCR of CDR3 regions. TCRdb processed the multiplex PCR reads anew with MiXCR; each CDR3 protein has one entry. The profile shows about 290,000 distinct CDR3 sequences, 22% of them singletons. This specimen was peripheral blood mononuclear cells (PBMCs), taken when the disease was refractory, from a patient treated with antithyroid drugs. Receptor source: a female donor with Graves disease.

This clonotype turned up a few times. CDR3 in DNA: TGTGCCAGCAGAGGGGAGGAAGCCTACGAGCAGTACTTC. This gives the protein CASRGEEAYEQYF. The V and J genes are TRBV13 and TRBJ2-7, with D possibly matching TRBD2 (6 bases). Germline CDR1 PRHDT, CDR2 FYEKMQ (reference sequence). V was clipped by 6 bases and J by 2 bases, with 11 bases between them. The length of the CDR3 is 13 residues. The entire variable domain, with the rest obtained from reference TRBV13 and TRBJ2-7, is as follows: AAGVIQSPRHLIKEKRETATLKCYPIPRHDTVYWYQQGPGQDPQFLISFYEKMQSDKGSIPDRFSAQQFSDYHSELNMSSLELGDSALYFCASRGEEAYEQYFGPGTRLTVT.

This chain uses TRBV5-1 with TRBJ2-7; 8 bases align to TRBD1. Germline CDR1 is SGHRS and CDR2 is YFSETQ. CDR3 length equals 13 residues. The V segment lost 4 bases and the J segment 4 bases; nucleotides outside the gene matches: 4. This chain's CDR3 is CASSLGQEYEQYF. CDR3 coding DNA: TGCGCCAGCAGCCTGGGACAGGAGTACGAGCAGTACTTC.

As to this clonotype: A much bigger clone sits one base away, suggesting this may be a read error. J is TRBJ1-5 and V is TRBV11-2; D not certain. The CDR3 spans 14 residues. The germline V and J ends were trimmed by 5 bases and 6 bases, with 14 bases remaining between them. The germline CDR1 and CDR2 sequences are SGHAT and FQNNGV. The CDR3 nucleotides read TGTGCCAGCAGCGAAGGAGAGGGAGGTCAGCCCCAGCATTTT. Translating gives CASSEGEGGQPQHF.

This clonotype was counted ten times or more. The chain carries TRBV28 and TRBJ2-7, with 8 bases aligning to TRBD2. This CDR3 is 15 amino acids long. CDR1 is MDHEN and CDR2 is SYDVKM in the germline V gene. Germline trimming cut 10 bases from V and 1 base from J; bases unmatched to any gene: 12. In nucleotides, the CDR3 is TGTGCCACCAACCCGACTAGCGTTACTTCCTACGAGCAGTACTTC. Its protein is CATNPTSVTSYEQYF.

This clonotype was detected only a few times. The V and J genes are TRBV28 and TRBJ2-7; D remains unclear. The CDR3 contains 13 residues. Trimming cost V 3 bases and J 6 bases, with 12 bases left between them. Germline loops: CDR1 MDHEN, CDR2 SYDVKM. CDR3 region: CASSFLLVREQYF. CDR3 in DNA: TGTGCCAGCAGTTTTCTCCTCGTTCGCGAGCAGTACTTC.

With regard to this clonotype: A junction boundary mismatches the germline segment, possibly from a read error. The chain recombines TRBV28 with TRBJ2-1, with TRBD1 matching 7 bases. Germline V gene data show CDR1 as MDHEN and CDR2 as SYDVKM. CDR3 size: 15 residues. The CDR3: CTSREGQASYNEQFF. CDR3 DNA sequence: TGTACCAGCAGGGAAGGACAGGCCTCCTACAATGAGCAGTTCTTC.

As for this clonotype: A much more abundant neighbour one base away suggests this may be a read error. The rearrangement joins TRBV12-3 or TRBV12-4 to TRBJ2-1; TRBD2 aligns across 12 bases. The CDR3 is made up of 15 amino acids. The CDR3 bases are TGTGCCAGCAGTCCAGGACTAGCGGGATCCAATGGGCAGTTCTTC. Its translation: CASSPGLAGSNGQFF.

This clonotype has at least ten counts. Written as DNA, the CDR3 is TGTGCCAGCAGTAAAGTGGCCCCGAACACTGAAGCTTTCTTT. Protein sequence: CASSKVAPNTEAFF. The chain recombines TRBV28 with TRBJ1-1, with D unresolved. This CDR3 has 14 amino acids. Trimming removed 5 bases at V and 1 base at J, with 11 bases between. From germline, CDR1 is MDHEN and CDR2 SYDVKM. Variable domain in full (rest from reference TRBV28 and TRBJ1-1): DVKVTQSSRYLVKRTGEKVFLECVQDMDHENMFWYRQDPGLGLRLIYFSYDVKMKEKGDIPEGYSVSREKKERFSLILESASTNQTSMYLCASSKVAPNTEAFFGQGTRLTVV.

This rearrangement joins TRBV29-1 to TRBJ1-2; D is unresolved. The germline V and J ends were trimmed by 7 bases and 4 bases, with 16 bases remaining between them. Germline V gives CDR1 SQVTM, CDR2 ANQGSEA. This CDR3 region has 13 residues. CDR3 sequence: CSGYTSSIYGYTF. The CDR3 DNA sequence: TGCAGCGGCTACACAAGCTCTATCTATGGCTACACCTTC. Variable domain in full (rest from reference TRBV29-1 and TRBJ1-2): SAVISQKPSRDICQRGTSLTIQCQVDSQVTMMFWYRQQPGQSLTLIATANQGSEATYESGFVIDKFPISRPNLTFSTLTVSNMSPEDSSIYLCSGYTSSIYGYTFGSGTRLTVV.

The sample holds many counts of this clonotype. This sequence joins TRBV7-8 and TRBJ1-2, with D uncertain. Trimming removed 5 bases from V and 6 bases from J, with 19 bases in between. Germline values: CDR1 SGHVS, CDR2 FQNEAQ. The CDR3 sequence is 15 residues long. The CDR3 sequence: CASSARTGVTNGYTF. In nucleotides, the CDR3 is TGTGCCAGCAGCGCCAGGACGGGAGTCACCAATGGCTACACCTTC. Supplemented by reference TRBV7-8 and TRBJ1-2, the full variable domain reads GAGVSQSPRYKVAKRGQDVALRCDPISGHVSLFWYQQALGQGPEFLTYFQNEAQLDKSGLPSDRFFAERPEGSVSTLKIQRTQQEDSAVYLCASSARTGVTNGYTFGSGTRLTVV.

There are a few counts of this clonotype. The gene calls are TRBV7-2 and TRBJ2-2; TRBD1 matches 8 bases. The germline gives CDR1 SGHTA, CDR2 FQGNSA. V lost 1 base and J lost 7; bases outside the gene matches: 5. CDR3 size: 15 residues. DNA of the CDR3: TGTGCCAGCAGCTTAGGGACAGGGAGTCTCGGGGAGCTGTTTTTT. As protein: CASSLGTGSLGELFF.

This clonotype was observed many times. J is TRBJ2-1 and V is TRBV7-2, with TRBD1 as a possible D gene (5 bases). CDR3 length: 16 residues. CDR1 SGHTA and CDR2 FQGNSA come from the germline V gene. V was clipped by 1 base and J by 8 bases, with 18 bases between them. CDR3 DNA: TGTGCCAGCAGCTTAGTGGGGCCCTTAGCAGCAGATGAGCAGTTCTTC. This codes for CASSLVGPLAADEQFF.

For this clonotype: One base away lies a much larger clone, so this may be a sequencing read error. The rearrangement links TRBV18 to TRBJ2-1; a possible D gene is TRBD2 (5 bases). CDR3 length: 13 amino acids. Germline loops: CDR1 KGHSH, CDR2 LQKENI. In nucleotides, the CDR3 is TGTGTCAGCTCAGCCGGGGTCTACAATGAGCAGTTCTTC. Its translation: CVSSAGVYNEQFF.

The CDR3 here is CSSGLAGGSLGNEQFF. The CDR3 DNA follows: TGCAGCTCCGGACTAGCGGGAGGCTCCCTCGGGAATGAGCAGTTCTTC. The chain has TRBV29-1 and TRBJ2-1, with 14 positions matching TRBD2. Germline V lookup: CDR1 SQVTM, CDR2 ANQGSEA. V lost 8 bases and J lost 7; bases outside the gene matches: 13. The CDR3 loop spans 16 amino acids.

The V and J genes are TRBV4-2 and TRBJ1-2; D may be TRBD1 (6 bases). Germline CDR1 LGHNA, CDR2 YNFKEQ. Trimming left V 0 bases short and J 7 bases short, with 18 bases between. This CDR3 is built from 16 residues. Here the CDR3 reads CASSQDWGPLVVGYTF. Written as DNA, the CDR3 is TGTGCCAGCAGCCAAGATTGGGGGCCCCTGGTTGTTGGCTACACCTTC.

CDR3 sequence: CASSLAGDRQETQYF. In nucleotides, the CDR3 is TGTGCCAGCAGCTTAGCGGGGGACAGGCAAGAGACCCAGTACTTC. The J gene is TRBJ2-5, the V gene TRBV7-9, with 8 bases identical to TRBD1. The CDR3 has 15 amino acids. The V segment lost 0 bases and the J segment 2 bases; nucleotides outside the gene matches: 2. Germline V lookup: CDR1 SEHNR, CDR2 FQNEAQ (reference sequence).

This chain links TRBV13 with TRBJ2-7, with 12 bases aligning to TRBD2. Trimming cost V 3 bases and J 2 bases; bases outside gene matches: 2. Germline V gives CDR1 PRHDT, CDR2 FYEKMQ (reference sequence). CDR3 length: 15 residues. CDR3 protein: CASSFGTSGPYEQYF. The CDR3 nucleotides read TGTGCCAGCAGCTTCGGGACTAGCGGGCCCTACGAGCAGTACTTC.

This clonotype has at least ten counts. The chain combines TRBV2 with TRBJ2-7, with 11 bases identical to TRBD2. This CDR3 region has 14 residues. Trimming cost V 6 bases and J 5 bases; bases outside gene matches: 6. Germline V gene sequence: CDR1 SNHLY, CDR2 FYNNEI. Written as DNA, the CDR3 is TGTGCCAGCAGCCCCCTAGCGGGAGGACACGAGCAGTACTTC. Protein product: CASSPLAGGHEQYF.

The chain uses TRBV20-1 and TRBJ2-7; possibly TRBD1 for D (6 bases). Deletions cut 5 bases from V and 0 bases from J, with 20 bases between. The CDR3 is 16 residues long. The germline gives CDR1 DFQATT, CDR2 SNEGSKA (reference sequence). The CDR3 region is CSARIPGQLSSYEQYF. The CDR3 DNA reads TGCAGTGCTCGAATCCCGGGACAATTGAGCTCCTACGAGCAGTACTTC.

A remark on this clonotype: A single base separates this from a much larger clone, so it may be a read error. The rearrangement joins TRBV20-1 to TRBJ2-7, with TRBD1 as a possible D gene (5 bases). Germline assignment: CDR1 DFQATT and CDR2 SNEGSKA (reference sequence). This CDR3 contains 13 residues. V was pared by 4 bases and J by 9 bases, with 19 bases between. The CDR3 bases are TGCAGTGCTAAGGGGTGGGGCTACGATGGGCAGTACTTC. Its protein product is CSAKGWGYDGQYF.

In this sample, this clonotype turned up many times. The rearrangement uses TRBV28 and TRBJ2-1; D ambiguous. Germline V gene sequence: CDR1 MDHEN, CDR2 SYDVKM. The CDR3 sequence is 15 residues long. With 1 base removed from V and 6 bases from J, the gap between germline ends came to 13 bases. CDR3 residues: CASSLSPDPGNEQFF. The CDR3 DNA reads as TGTGCCAGCAGTTTATCCCCTGACCCTGGCAATGAGCAGTTCTTC.